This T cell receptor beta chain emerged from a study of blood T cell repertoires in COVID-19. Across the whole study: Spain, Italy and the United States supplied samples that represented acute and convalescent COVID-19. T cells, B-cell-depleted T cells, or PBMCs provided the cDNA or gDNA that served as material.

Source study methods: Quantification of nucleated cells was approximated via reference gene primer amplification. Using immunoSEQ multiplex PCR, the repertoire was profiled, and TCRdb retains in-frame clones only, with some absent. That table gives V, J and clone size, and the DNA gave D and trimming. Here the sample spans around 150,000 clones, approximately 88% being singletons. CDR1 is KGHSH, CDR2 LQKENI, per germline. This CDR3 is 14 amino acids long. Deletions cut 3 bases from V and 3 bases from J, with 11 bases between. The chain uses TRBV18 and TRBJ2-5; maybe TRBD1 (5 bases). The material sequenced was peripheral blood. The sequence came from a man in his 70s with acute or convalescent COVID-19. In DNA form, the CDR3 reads TGTGCCAGCTCACCTCGACAGAACGAAGAGACCCAGTACTTC. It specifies CASSPRQNEETQYF.